This entry is about one TCR beta chain. Which antigen it targets is not known. Base qualities are not at hand, and no much larger clone is one base apart. The library was obtained by the immunoSEQ multiplex PCR assay. A mixture of 60 forward primers for TCR Vbeta segments and 13 reverse primers for TCR Jbeta segments was used in the multiplex PCR. Amplification of the CDR3 region of rearranged TCR beta genes was performed with a multiplex PCR assay on genomic DNA. The amplified TCR beta libraries were sequenced on the Illumina HiSeq System as 87-base-pair reads. Concerning the study's data processing: A later analysis tallied approximately 87 million unique TCR beta chains across the 550 to 850 repertoires, and about 12 million of those chains were shared by two or more donors. Raw reads were error-corrected and collapsed into unique sequences with a nearest-neighbor algorithm that merged closely related sequences to remove PCR and sequencing errors. V, D and J gene segments were assigned by aligning CDR3 sequences to IMGT reference sequences. For a sequence to be retained, a match of at least six nucleotides to both a V gene segment and a J gene segment was required. A rearrangement counted as productive if the CDR3 had no stop codons and remained in frame with V and J, and every other rearrangement counted as non-productive. Following IMGT convention, CDR3 was defined as the stretch from the second conserved V-encoded cysteine up to the conserved J-encoded phenylalanine. In an earlier analysis of more than 550 of the donors, sequences lacking an unambiguous match to a single V gene segment were excluded. An earlier analysis of about 600 of the donors called V segments functional above 56.7% productive rearrangements and segregating when the between-donor standard deviation exceeded 5%. A statistical classification framework was built for diagnosing cytomegalovirus status from the catalog of TCR beta chain sequences. A later analysis assigned V and J genes by comparing TCR nucleotide sequences with IMGT/GENE-DB human TR gene sequences. Using the TCRdist pipeline, a later analysis assigned CDR3 sequences along with most-parsimonious VDJ recombination scenarios. In a later analysis, each TCR beta chain was defined by its CDR3 amino acid sequence together with its V-gene family, and reads lacking a unique V-gene family were excluded. In a later analysis, 450 to 600 highly shared, low-generation-probability nucleotide sequences were removed to address suspected cross-contamination and a sequencing artifact. In a later analysis, a clonal expansion index for each public chain was calculated from normalized within-repertoire ranks of inferred template counts. A later analysis computed generation probabilities with a VDJ recombination model fitted to out-of-frame rearrangements, and checked the results against IGoR. A later analysis scored TCR-TCR, TCR-HLA and TCR-CMV co-occurrence with hypergeometric tests, applying a repertoire-size bias correction to TCR pairs. To estimate false discovery rates, a later analysis permuted the HLA or CMV assignments 20 times. In a later analysis, co-occurring TCRs were grouped using DBSCAN, and TCRdist sequence similarity was added for clustering within HLA-allele-positive subsets. For co-occurrence clustering, repertoires with fewer than 30,000 or more than 120,000 public chains were excluded, along with 4 to 6 repertoires with anomalous nucleotide sharing. The clones in this table, taken by TCRdb from immuneACCESS, are in-frame only. Not every clone is retained; where verified, under half of the shortfall comes from an unresolved V gene, and the cause of the rest is unknown. V and J calls and clone size come straight from that table; D and trimming were deduced from the DNA. The sample has approximately 67,000 clones on record, 80% to 90% of them singletons. The top ten constitute 12% of the sample.

The data originate from a study of cytomegalovirus exposure and HLA in healthy donors (dated by TCRdb to 2016 to 2017). With respect to the entire study: An earlier analysis of several hundred of the donors reported more than 250 Gb of sequence data and roughly 100 million unique TCR beta sequences from about 200 million T cells. An early release covering roughly 600 HLA-typed donors comprised roughly 300 gigabases of sequencing data and tens of millions of unique TCR sequences. Of the roughly 400 genotyped donors, about 84% fell in the genetic ancestry cluster associated with self-reported Caucasian donors. The aim of the study was to test whether cataloging public T cell receptors could identify signatures of past pathogen exposure. The T cell repertoires of 670 or so subjects were profiled by immunosequencing and related to cytomegalovirus serostatus. Besides the first cohort of 666 subjects, a separate validation cohort made up of roughly 120 different subjects was used. To predict cytomegalovirus infection status, the study combined high-throughput TCR immunosequencing, statistical association of individual TCRs with disease status, and machine learning. A later analysis re-analyzed previously published TCR beta repertoires from roughly 630 donors and added high-resolution HLA genotyping to study TCR occurrence patterns. Rather than using new phenotypic data, the later analysis identified candidate immune exposures from TCR beta sequences and from how often those sequences occurred across donors. An earlier analysis of nearly 600 of the donors applied high-throughput TCR beta sequencing to assess whether each TCR beta V gene segment acted as functional or pseudogenic. Donor age, sex, ethnicity and CMV serostatus were compiled alongside the repertoire data. A later genetic analysis took genome-wide SNP genotypes for about 55% of the roughly 700 donors and used that subset as a discovery cohort. All discovery cohort repertoires had been generated on a single sequencing platform. HLA typing included class I and class II loci at four-digit resolution. The number of donors typed differed by locus, with 629-630 for A, B, C, DRB1 and DQB1, 522 for DQA1, 606 for DPA1, and around 460 for DPB1. Four or five DR-DQ haplotypes were treated as single units for association and clustering because of strong linkage in the cohort. On average, 235,054 unique TCR beta nucleotide sequences were sequenced per donor among some 430 genotyped donors of the cohort, with 15% to 20% of those sequences being non-productive.

V and J lose 4 bases and 4 bases, and a span of 17 bases separates them. From the germline V gene, CDR1 is LGHNA and CDR2 is YNFKEQ. The CDR3 spans 16 residues, from the cysteine through the phenylalanine. The kept DNA is CDR3 alone, 48 bases in frame from the first base. Overall study outcomes, separate from this receptor: Most TCR sequences were observed very rarely across donors, whereas some public TCRs were present in many individuals. In a later analysis, HLA-associated TCR beta chains were found to be more clonally expanded and to have lower generation probabilities than equally common non-associated chains. Roughly uniform sequencing depth across donors was assumed in presence/absence analyses, although this assumption may not hold. Some IMGT-functional V segments, including TRBV6-2 and TRBV6-3, could not be told apart with the 87-base-pair reads, so those segments were excluded. The sequencing pipeline was judged likely to have produced a cluster of highly shared sequence variants as a technical artifact. When HLA alleles, especially DR and DQ, strongly co-occurred, TCR associations were difficult to assign to individual alleles. Over 15 rarely observed V segments, including chromosome 9 orphons, were excluded from the earlier analysis of some 590 of the donors because counts were too low. In a later genetic analysis, fewer N-insertions in productive TCRs were reported among donors in an Asian-associated ancestry cluster than the approximately 670-donor mean. An earlier analysis of approximately 540 of the donors showed that most TCR beta V segments appeared in productive rearrangements either about 90% or about 30% of the time, which broadly matched IMGT annotations. Correlated functional status among segregating V segments might reflect linkage disequilibrium, but an unknown experimental factor could not be ruled out. Most CMV-associated TCR beta chains appeared to be HLA-restricted in a later analysis, and the HLA associations seemed to be driven largely by CMV exposure. In this cohort, only TCR beta chains were sequenced, and detectable features were limited by the absence of alpha or paired-chain data. Specific HLA alleles were associated with 15,000 to 20,000 TCR beta sequences at a false discovery rate of 0.05 in a later analysis. A further reported finding was that TCR beta sequences accurately predicted the HLA-A and HLA-B alleles for most subjects in the first cohort. Cytomegalovirus status was reported to be diagnosed by the classifier with high specificity and sensitivity in both the original and validation cohorts. The study listed 164 TCR beta chains as associated with cytomegalovirus. V-gene and J-gene trimming of TCR beta chains was associated with a missense DCLRE1C variant in a later genetic analysis, and the association was replicated in an independent cohort. HLA typing was unavailable for some donors at each locus, so association tests used only the typed subset. In a later analysis, several top co-occurrence clusters were reported to appear linked to parvovirus B19, influenza, CMV and Epstein-Barr virus. In a later analysis, TCR association rates were found to vary across HLA loci, with the most associated TCRs seen for DRB1 alleles and the fewest for HLA-C alleles. In vitro tests confirmed that a few of the cytomegalovirus-associated TCR beta chains recognize cytomegalovirus antigens. CMV serostatus was the only immune exposure information available for the cohort. According to the authors, the approach could potentially be generalized to other disease states and immunological phenotypes.

In total, more than 500 healthy bone marrow donors made up the cohort. Cohort members were all nominally healthy when sampled, although unrecorded immune exposures were likely present. The donor was CMV seropositive and belonged to the group of 250 to 300 seropositive cohort members. Every donor gave a peripheral blood sample, and the peripheral blood mononuclear cells from that sample were used for TCR beta sequencing. The Qiagen DNeasy Blood Extraction Kit was used to extract genomic DNA from the blood cell samples. This sequence was found in a woman aged 30 to 39 in good health and CMV-seropositive. The chain is assembled from TRBV4-2 and TRBJ1-3; the D gene is unclear. The sequencing input was PBMCs. The nucleotides are TGTGCCAGCAGCCGAACACGGAGGCTAGACGGAAACACCATATATTTT. Translation gives CASSRTRRLDGNTIYF.